Below are 21 T cell receptor beta chains sequenced from a single sample in a study of T-cell reconstitution after alpha-beta-depleted transplantation in children. Preparing the TCRbeta library involved the use of unique molecular identifiers. TCRdb fed the PCR reads into MiXCR, producing one record per CDR3 protein. The table records around 800,000 distinct CDR3 sequences, roughly 15% of them present only once. Source: PBMCs, mostly from graft donor cells, taken 360 days after TCRalphabeta/CD19-depleted stem cell transplant. The receptors were gathered from a male patient younger than 18 who had a stem cell transplant for acute lymphoblastic leukemia, so the T cells may come from the graft donor.

This chain uses TRBV10-2 with TRBJ1-1; 10 bases agree with TRBD1. Germline V lookup: CDR1 WSHSY, CDR2 SAAADI. There are 15 residues in the CDR3. The V segment lost 2 bases and the J segment 5 bases; nucleotides outside the gene matches: 5. CDR3 sequence reads: CASSEDRGPVTEAFF. In DNA form, the CDR3 reads TGCGCCAGCAGTGAGGACAGGGGGCCGGTTACTGAAGCTTTCTTT.

The chain combines TRBV6-5 with TRBJ2-1; 10 nucleotides line up with TRBD1. V gave up 2 bases and J gave up 5 bases; unmatched junction bases: 3. This CDR3 region has 15 residues. CDR1 and CDR2 (germline): MNHEY, SVGAGI. The CDR3 sequence: CASSYGTGDDNEQFF. As DNA, the CDR3 is TGTGCCAGCAGTTACGGGACAGGGGATGACAATGAGCAGTTCTTC.

This clonotype was picked up a small number of times. The chain employs TRBV15 and TRBJ1-5, with D perhaps TRBD1 (5 bases). V gave up 0 bases and J gave up 7 bases, with 13 bases separating them. The CDR3 length is 15 residues. Looked up from germline, CDR1 is LNHNV and CDR2 is YYDKDF (reference sequence). The DNA of the CDR3 is TGTGCCACCAGCAGAGATGCCAGGGACGAGCAGCCCCAGCATTTT. This translates into CATSRDARDEQPQHF. The variable domain in full, with the rest retrieved from reference TRBV15 and TRBJ1-5, is DAMVIQNPRYQVTQFGKPVTLSCSQTLNHNVMYWYQQKSSQAPKLLFHYYDKDFNNEADTPDNFQSRRPNTSFCFLDIRSPGLGDTAMYLCATSRDARDEQPQHFGDGTRLSIL.

The chain links TRBV7-2 to TRBJ2-7; possibly TRBD1 for D (6 bases). CDR1 is SGHTA and CDR2 is FQGNSA in the germline V gene. The CDR3 runs to 15 residues. Trimming took off 0 bases at V and 3 bases at J, with 12 bases between the two ends. Here the CDR3 reads CASSLAPGVVYEQYF. CDR3 bases: TGTGCCAGCAGCTTAGCGCCAGGGGTGGTCTACGAGCAGTACTTC.

This clonotype was counted a few times. The V and J genes are TRBV11-2 and TRBJ2-3, with 11 bases aligning to TRBD2. The CDR3 runs 18 residues. The germline V gene encodes CDR1 SGHAT and CDR2 FQNNGV. J was trimmed by 3 bases and V by 6 bases; bases with no gene match: 14. The CDR3 spells CASSLTGTSGHTTDTQYF. CDR3 coding DNA: TGTGCCAGCAGTTTAACCGGGACTAGCGGCCACACTACAGATACGCAGTATTTT.

This clonotype showed up many times. The chain carries TRBV5-1 and TRBJ1-5; D remains unclear. CDR1 is SGHRS and CDR2 is YFSETQ in the germline V gene. The CDR3 extends over 15 amino acids. The V end lost 3 bases, the J end lost 4 bases, and 14 bases lay between the germline ends. The CDR3 region has the DNA TGCGCCAGCAGCTCCGAAGGGCTCGGAAATCAGCCCCAGCATTTT. The encoded protein is CASSSEGLGNQPQHF. Filled out from reference TRBV5-1 and TRBJ1-5, the complete variable domain reads KAGVTQTPRYLIKTRGQQVTLSCSPISGHRSVSWYQQTPGQGLQFLFEYFSETQRNKGNFPGRFSGRQFSNSRSEMNVSTLELGDSALYLCASSSEGLGNQPQHFGDGTRLSIL.

The chain is built from TRBV10-2 and TRBJ2-1, with 8 bases lining up with TRBD1. The germline gives CDR1 WSHSY, CDR2 SAAADI. This CDR3 comprises 17 residues. Trimming at V came to 2 bases and at J to 6 bases, leaving 12 bases not matched to a gene. The CDR3 DNA is TGCGCCAGCAGTGAGGCCTCCAGGGGGCGATCGGGCAATGAGCAGTTCTTC. This sequence encodes CASSEASRGRSGNEQFF.

This clonotype was picked up a small number of times. CDR3 residues: CASSAYPGGRAYEQYF. The CDR3 nucleotides read TGTGCCAGCAGCGCCTACCCAGGGGGGAGGGCCTACGAGCAGTACTTC. The rearrangement links TRBV2 to TRBJ2-7; D tentatively fits TRBD1 or TRBD2 (7 bases each). This CDR3 region has 16 residues. Trimming took off 6 bases at V and 2 bases at J, with 20 bases between the two ends. CDR1 and CDR2 from the germline V gene are SNHLY and FYNNEI.

The gene calls are TRBV5-1 and TRBJ2-5; 7 bases fit TRBD2. CDR3 length: 16 amino acids. Germline trimming cut 5 bases from V and 0 bases from J; bases unmatched to any gene: 10. Germline values: CDR1 SGHRS, CDR2 YFSETQ. The CDR3 coding sequence is TGCGCCAGCAGGAGGGAAGGGACTAAGTACCAAGAGACCCAGTACTTC. This gives the protein CASRREGTKYQETQYF.

This clonotype was detected only a few times. This chain connects TRBV6-5 to TRBJ1-1; TRBD1 aligns across 7 bases. Per the germline V gene, CDR1 is MNHEY and CDR2 is SVGAGI. This CDR3 has 14 residues. V lost 7 bases, J lost 1 base, and 6 bases stayed unmatched. In DNA, the CDR3 is TGTGCCAGCACTCGGACAGGATGGAACACTGAAGCTTTCTTT. This codes for CASTRTGWNTEAFF.

V and J are TRBV4-2 and TRBJ2-3; 10 nucleotides match TRBD2. This CDR3 is 16 amino acids long. CDR1 is LGHNA, CDR2 YNFKEQ, per germline. V gave up 4 bases and J gave up 0 bases; unmatched junction bases: 4. In DNA form, the CDR3 reads TGTGCCAGCAGCCTAAGAGCGGGAGGGAGCACAGATACGCAGTATTTT. Translated, it gives CASSLRAGGSTDTQYF.

This clonotype turned up a few times. The chain employs TRBV4-1 and TRBJ2-1; D tentatively fits TRBD1 or TRBD2 (5 bases each). This CDR3 region has 19 residues. With 4 bases removed from V and 8 bases from J, the gap between germline ends came to 30 bases. Germline-derived CDR1 and CDR2 are MGHRA and YSYEKL. CDR3 coding DNA: TGCGCCAGCAGCCCGAAAGTAGCAGGGTGGCTAGCTTTTAAGCATGAGCAGTTCTTC. Residues: CASSPKVAGWLAFKHEQFF.

This clonotype occurred many times. The chain combines TRBV5-1 with TRBJ2-6; 9 positions agree with TRBD1. The trim removed 8 bases at V and 0 bases at J, leaving 6 bases unmatched. Germline V gene data show CDR1 as SGHRS and CDR2 as YFSETQ. The CDR3 totals 16 residues. As DNA, the CDR3 is TGCGCCAGTAGGGACAGGGTTCCCTCTGGGGCCAACGTCCTGACTTTC. Translated, it gives CASRDRVPSGANVLTF.

The rearrangement uses TRBV27 and TRBJ1-2; a weak D match, TRBD1 (5 bases). The CDR3 length is 15 residues. Looked up from germline, CDR1 is MNHEY and CDR2 is SMNVEV (reference sequence). V was clipped by 8 bases and J by 2 bases, with 18 bases between them. This chain's CDR3 is CASSRRREGNYGYTF. The CDR3 DNA is TGTGCCAGCTCCAGACGCAGGGAGGGGAACTATGGCTACACCTTC.

This chain connects TRBV7-9 to TRBJ1-1; D unclear. The CDR3 has 13 residues. The germline gives CDR1 SEHNR, CDR2 FQNEAQ (reference sequence). V was trimmed by 11 bases and J by 8 bases, leaving 21 bases between them. The CDR3 region has the DNA TGTGCCGGGGTGGCTCTAAATAACATCGAAGCTTTCTTT. Translating gives CAGVALNNIEAFF.

This clonotype has just a few counts. The chain combines TRBV19 with TRBJ1-1; TRBD1 might be the D (6 bases). The ends were cut back, 7 bases at V and 0 bases at J, with 15 bases in the middle. The CDR3 consists of 15 residues. Germline lookup yields CDR1 LNHDA and CDR2 SQIVND (reference sequence). In DNA, the CDR3 is TGTGCCAGTAATCCATTCGGGACAATGAACACTGAAGCTTTCTTT. Translation: CASNPFGTMNTEAFF.

The V gene is TRBV4-2, the J gene TRBJ1-5, with a possible D match to TRBD1 (5 bases). Trimming cost V 1 base and J 10 bases, with 17 bases left between them. The length of the CDR3 is 15 residues. Germline V lookup: CDR1 LGHNA, CDR2 YNFKEQ. This CDR3 reads CASSQGGGEARPQHF. CDR3 nucleotide sequence: TGTGCCAGCAGCCAAGGGGGGGGTGAGGCCCGTCCCCAGCATTTT.

This chain uses TRBV20-1 with TRBJ2-4; 11 nucleotides agree with TRBD2. Germline V gives CDR1 DFQATT, CDR2 SNEGSKA (reference sequence). J lost 6 bases, V lost 8 bases, and 6 bases had no gene match. The CDR3 has 13 residues. CDR3 region: CSLPGLAGNIQYF. CDR3 DNA: TGCAGTCTTCCTGGACTAGCGGGAAACATTCAGTACTTC.

The gene calls are TRBV15 and TRBJ2-1; 9 bases agree with TRBD2. CDR3 size: 17 residues. Germline CDR1 LNHNV, CDR2 YYDKDF (reference sequence). J lost 4 bases, V lost 0 bases, and 7 bases had no gene match. DNA of the CDR3: TGTGCCACCAGCAGAGAGGATCGTCTAGCGGGGTACAATGAGCAGTTCTTC. It specifies CATSREDRLAGYNEQFF.

The J gene is TRBJ2-2, the V gene TRBV20-1, with 7 nucleotides matching TRBD2. The ends lost 0 bases at V and 2 bases at J; junction bases unmatched: 9. Germline V CDR1 and CDR2: DFQATT, SNEGSKA (reference sequence). The CDR3 has 17 amino acids. The CDR3 bases are TGCAGTGCTAGAGATATATTCACTAGCGAAAACACCGGGGAGCTGTTTTTT. This gives the protein CSARDIFTSENTGELFF.

The CDR3 sequence: CASSLSRGAGELFF. The CDR3 DNA reads as TGTGCCAGCAGCTTAAGCAGGGGCGCCGGGGAGCTGTTTTTT. The V and J genes are TRBV7-3 and TRBJ2-2, with D perhaps matching TRBD1 (6 bases). Germline CDR1 is SGHTA and CDR2 is FQGTGA. The V gene lost 1 base and the J gene lost 6 bases, with 9 bases spanning the gap. CDR3 length: 14 residues.